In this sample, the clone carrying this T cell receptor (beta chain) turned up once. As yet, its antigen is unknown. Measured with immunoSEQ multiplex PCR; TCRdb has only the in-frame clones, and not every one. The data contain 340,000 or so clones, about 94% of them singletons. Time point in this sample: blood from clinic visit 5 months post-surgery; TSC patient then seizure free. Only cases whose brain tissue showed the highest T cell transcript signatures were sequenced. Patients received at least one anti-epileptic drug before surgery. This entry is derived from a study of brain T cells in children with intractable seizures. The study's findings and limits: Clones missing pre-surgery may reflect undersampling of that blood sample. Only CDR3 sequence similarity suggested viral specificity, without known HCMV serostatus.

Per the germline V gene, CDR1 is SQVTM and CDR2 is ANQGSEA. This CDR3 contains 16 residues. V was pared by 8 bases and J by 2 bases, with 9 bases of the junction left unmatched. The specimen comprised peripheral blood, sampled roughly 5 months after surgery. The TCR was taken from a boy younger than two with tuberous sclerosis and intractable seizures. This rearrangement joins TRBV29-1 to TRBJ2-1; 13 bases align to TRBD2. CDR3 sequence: CSHRTSGSEAYNEQFF. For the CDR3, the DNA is TGCAGCCACCGGACTAGCGGGAGTGAGGCCTACAATGAGCAGTTCTTC.